The 25 T cell receptor beta chains presented below share a single source sample, sequenced in a study of blood T cell repertoires in COVID-19. Using immunoSEQ multiplex PCR, the repertoire was profiled, and TCRdb retains in-frame clones only, with some absent. The profile shows around 42,000 clones, about 90% of them singletons. The sample was peripheral blood. Receptors were obtained from a man between 45 and 60 years old with active COVID-19.

The CDR3 protein is CASTRSQGNNNEQFF. The CDR3 DNA reads TGTGCCAGCACGAGATCACAGGGGAATAACAATGAGCAGTTCTTC. J is TRBJ2-1 and V is TRBV5-4, with 7 bases lining up with TRBD1. The CDR3 length is 15 residues. Germline CDR1 and CDR2: SGHNT and YYREEE (reference sequence). The V gene end was trimmed by 6 bases and the J gene end by 5 bases; junction bases not matched to a gene: 11.

CDR3 region: CAWSRTEETQYF. The DNA of the CDR3 is TGTGCCTGGAGTAGGACAGAAGAGACCCAGTACTTC. The J gene is TRBJ2-5, the V gene TRBV30; D perhaps matches TRBD1 (6 bases). The germline V gene encodes CDR1 GTSNPN and CDR2 SVGIG (reference sequence). CDR3 length: 12 amino acids. Between the trimmed V and J ends, which lost 2 bases and 3 bases, there was a span of 7 bases.

A note on this clone: Germline is not matched at one junction end, which may reflect a read error. The chain employs TRBV2 and TRBJ2-2; possibly TRBD2 for D (6 bases). CDR1 and CDR2 (germline): SNHLY, FYNNEI. The length of the CDR3 is 15 residues. CDR3 DNA sequence: TGTGCAAGCAGTGTTTCGGGGGCGAACACCGGGGAGCTGTTTTTT. This translates into CASSVSGANTGELFF.

V gene TRBV5-6 combines with J gene TRBJ2-2; 7 bases are a match to TRBD1. The J segment lost 4 bases and the V segment lost 2 bases, leaving 5 bases of the junction unmatched. Germline V CDR1 and CDR2: SGHDT, YYEEEE. CDR3 length: 15 amino acids. CDR3 amino acids: CASSFLNRGTGELFF. DNA for the CDR3: TGTGCCAGCAGCTTCCTCAACAGGGGCACCGGGGAGCTGTTTTTT.

The rearrangement joins TRBV5-1 to TRBJ1-2; perhaps TRBD1 as D (6 bases). Trimming removed 3 bases from V and 0 bases from J, with 9 bases in between. The CDR3 has 14 residues. Germline V gives CDR1 SGHRS, CDR2 YFSETQ. DNA for the CDR3: TGCGCCAGCAGCTCCGGACAGACTAACTATGGCTACACCTTC. Translating it yields CASSSGQTNYGYTF. The full variable domain, rest sourced from reference TRBV5-1 and TRBJ1-2, is KAGVTQTPRYLIKTRGQQVTLSCSPISGHRSVSWYQQTPGQGLQFLFEYFSETQRNKGNFPGRFSGRQFSNSRSEMNVSTLELGDSALYLCASSSGQTNYGYTFGSGTRLTVV.

V and J are TRBV13 and TRBJ2-1; 9 nucleotides line up with TRBD2. V lost 1 base and J lost 4; bases outside the gene matches: 11. There are 18 residues in the CDR3. The V gene's germline CDR1 is PRHDT and CDR2 FYEKMQ (reference sequence). CDR3 nucleotide sequence: TGTGCCAGCAGCTTAGATCGAGTGCTAGCGGGACAATACAATGAGCAGTTCTTC. Translating gives CASSLDRVLAGQYNEQFF.

This sequence joins TRBV30 and TRBJ1-5; 12 positions agree with TRBD1. With 2 bases clipped from V and 2 bases from J, the junction kept 13 bases outside the gene matches. This CDR3 is built from 19 residues. CDR1 GTSNPN and CDR2 SVGIG come from the germline V gene (reference sequence). The CDR3 sequence is CAWSHGGTGGAGGNQPQHF. The CDR3 DNA sequence: TGTGCCTGGAGTCACGGAGGGACAGGGGGCGCCGGAGGCAATCAGCCCCAGCATTTT.

This clone was seen once. CDR3 sequence (DNA): TGTGCCTGGAGTGAACAGACGAACACCGGGGAGCTGTTTTTT. Encoded protein: CAWSEQTNTGELFF. J is TRBJ2-2 and V is TRBV30; unclear D gene. CDR1 and CDR2 from the germline V gene are GTSNPN and SVGIG (reference sequence). Trimming took 1 base from V and 0 from J, leaving 6 bases between them. This CDR3 is built from 14 residues.

This chain connects TRBV20-1 to TRBJ1-2; D remains ambiguous. This CDR3 has 11 amino acids. Trimming left V 3 bases short and J 4 bases short, with 6 bases between. CDR1 is DFQATT, CDR2 SNEGSKA, per germline (reference sequence). The DNA of the CDR3 is TGCAGTGCTAGTACGGGCTATGGCTACACCTTC. Its protein is CSASTGYGYTF.

V and J are TRBV28 and TRBJ1-2; 9 bases map to TRBD1. Germline V lookup: CDR1 MDHEN, CDR2 SYDVKM. The CDR3 covers 15 residues. The ends lost 4 bases at V and 5 bases at J; junction bases unmatched: 8. The CDR3 is CASSSGTGRFYGYTF. The CDR3 nucleotides are TGTGCCAGCAGTTCCGGGACAGGGAGGTTTTATGGCTACACCTTC.

The chain uses TRBV6-5 and TRBJ1-6; D unresolved. Germline lookup yields CDR1 MNHEY and CDR2 SVGAGI. Trimming removed 10 bases from V and 9 bases from J, with 22 bases in between. This CDR3 contains 15 residues. In nucleotides, the CDR3 is TGTGCCACTACACGGGGTTCTCTTGAAAGTTCACCCCTCCACTTT. This encodes CATTRGSLESSPLHF.

The chain carries TRBV30 and TRBJ1-1; D is unresolved. Germline V gene sequence: CDR1 GTSNPN, CDR2 SVGIG (reference sequence). Deletions cut 0 bases from V and 0 bases from J, with 8 bases between. The CDR3 spans 14 residues. CDR3 nucleotide sequence: TGTGCCTGGAGTGTCGAGAACCTGAACACTGAAGCTTTCTTT. Its protein product is CAWSVENLNTEAFF.

The genes are TRBV9 and TRBJ2-7; a weak D match, TRBD2 (5 bases). CDR1 and CDR2 (germline): SGDLS, YYNGEE. The CDR3 runs 14 residues. The V end was cut by 1 base, the J end by 3 bases, with 11 bases between. CDR3 region: CASSVMTEDYEQYF. In DNA, the CDR3 is TGTGCCAGCAGCGTAATGACGGAGGACTACGAGCAGTACTTC.

The chain links TRBV18 to TRBJ1-1, with a possible D match to TRBD1 (5 bases). The germline gives CDR1 KGHSH, CDR2 LQKENI. CDR3 length equals 16 residues. Trimming shortened V by 4 bases and J by 1 base, and 16 bases separated the two germline ends. The CDR3 region is CASSRQDSNKNTEAFF. The CDR3 DNA follows: TGTGCCAGCTCACGACAAGACAGCAATAAGAACACTGAAGCTTTCTTT.

In its sample, this clone was seen a few times. V is TRBV28 and J is TRBJ1-6, with 7 bases aligning to TRBD1. The CDR3 extends over 15 amino acids. V lost 6 bases, J lost 4 bases, and 6 bases stayed unmatched. In germline, CDR1 is MDHEN, CDR2 SYDVKM. CDR3 sequence: CASRIKQGYNSPLHF. The CDR3 DNA follows: TGTGCCAGCAGAATTAAACAGGGGTATAATTCACCCCTCCACTTT. Full variable domain (outside the CDR3, taken from reference TRBV28 and TRBJ1-6): DVKVTQSSRYLVKRTGEKVFLECVQDMDHENMFWYRQDPGLGLRLIYFSYDVKMKEKGDIPEGYSVSREKKERFSLILESASTNQTSMYLCASRIKQGYNSPLHFGNGTRLTVT.

The chain recombines TRBV19 with TRBJ1-5, with D possibly TRBD1 on 5 matching bases. The V end was cut by 6 bases, the J end by 0 bases, with 9 bases between. Germline lookup yields CDR1 LNHDA and CDR2 SQIVND (reference sequence). This CDR3 spans 14 amino acids. The CDR3 region is CASSHTGSNQPQHF. The CDR3, as DNA: TGTGCCAGTAGCCACACAGGTAGCAATCAGCCCCAGCATTTT.

The chain uses TRBV28 and TRBJ2-5; 12 bases map to TRBD2. There are 18 residues in the CDR3. The trim removed 4 bases at V and 5 bases at J, leaving 14 bases unmatched. The germline gives CDR1 MDHEN, CDR2 SYDVKM. CDR3 protein: CASSSPWTSGEAWETQYF. The CDR3 bases are TGTGCCAGCAGTTCCCCCTGGACTAGCGGGGAGGCCTGGGAGACCCAGTACTTC.

The V and J genes are TRBV9 and TRBJ1-1; TRBD1 agrees at 7 bases. Germline trimming cut 4 bases from V and 1 base from J; bases unmatched to any gene: 7. The CDR3 is 15 residues long. Germline CDR1 and CDR2: SGDLS and YYNGEE. CDR3 DNA sequence: TGTGCCAGCAGCCCACAGACAGGGAGGAACACTGAAGCTTTCTTT. It encodes CASSPQTGRNTEAFF. Complete variable domain (other parts from reference TRBV9 and TRBJ1-1): DSGVTQTPKHLITATGQRVTLRCSPRSGDLSVYWYQQSLDQGLQFLIQYYNGEERAKGNILERFSAQQFPDLHSELNLSSLELGDSALYFCASSPQTGRNTEAFFGQGTRLTVV.

Only one count was recorded for this clone. The V gene is TRBV7-2, the J gene TRBJ2-7, with D maybe TRBD2 (5 bases). Trimming pared 7 bases from V and 7 bases from J, leaving 17 bases between. Germline CDR1 is SGHTA and CDR2 is FQGNSA. CDR3 length equals 13 residues. CDR3 region: CASKTRLGEEQYF. CDR3 DNA sequence: TGTGCCAGCAAGACCCGCCTCGGGGAGGAGCAGTACTTC.

Note on this clone: In the same sample, other DNA sequences code for this CDR3. The rearrangement links TRBV7-9 to TRBJ1-1; D is unresolved. Germline CDR1 is SEHNR and CDR2 is FQNEAQ (reference sequence). This CDR3 spans 12 amino acids. Trimming took off 4 bases at V and 7 bases at J, with 10 bases between the two ends. The CDR3 bases are TGTGCCAGCAGCTGGGGAGGGAGTGAAGCTTTCTTT. Its protein is CASSWGGSEAFF.

This clone was counted once. This chain joins TRBV6-5 and TRBJ2-7; 9 bases map to TRBD1. The J segment lost 2 bases and the V segment lost 4 bases, leaving 3 bases of the junction unmatched. This CDR3 contains 14 residues. Germline CDR1 reads MNHEY; CDR2 reads SVGAGI. The CDR3 reads CASSSGTGTYEQYF. The CDR3 DNA sequence: TGTGCCAGCAGTTCCGGGACAGGGACCTACGAGCAGTACTTC.

This rearrangement joins TRBV19 to TRBJ1-4; 7 bases are shared with TRBD1. J lost 8 bases, V lost 9 bases, and 15 bases had no gene match. This CDR3 comprises 15 residues. Germline loops: CDR1 LNHDA, CDR2 SQIVND (reference sequence). CDR3 nucleotide sequence: TGTGCCAGCAGTGGGACAGTGCCCCTATGGGAAAAACTGTTTTTT. This encodes CASSGTVPLWEKLFF.

The chain is built from TRBV6-1 and TRBJ1-1; D unclear. CDR1 and CDR2 (germline): MNHNS, SASEGT. CDR3 length: 14 amino acids. Trimming cost V 1 base and J 0 bases, with 6 bases left between them. This CDR3 is CASSEGVMNTEAFF. CDR3 bases: TGTGCCAGCAGTGAAGGTGTAATGAACACTGAAGCTTTCTTT.

In DNA form, the CDR3 reads TGTGCCAGCAGCTTGAGGCGGGAAGCTTTCTTT. Its translation: CASSLRREAFF. The chain carries TRBV5-6 and TRBJ1-1; the D is unclear. The CDR3 has 11 residues. Trimming took off 1 base at V and 8 bases at J, with 6 bases between the two ends. The germline V gene encodes CDR1 SGHDT and CDR2 YYEEEE. Supplemented by reference TRBV5-6 and TRBJ1-1, the full variable domain reads DAGVTQSPTHLIKTRGQQVTLRCSPKSGHDTVSWYQQALGQGPQFIFQYYEEEERQRGNFPDRFSGHQFPNYSSELNVNALLLGDSALYLCASSLRREAFFGQGTRLTVV.

V is TRBV18 and J is TRBJ2-2, with 7 nucleotides matching TRBD1. Losses at the gene ends were 0 bases for V and 6 bases for J; bases not matched to a gene: 4. CDR3 length equals 15 residues. Per the germline V gene, CDR1 is KGHSH and CDR2 is LQKENI. The CDR3 DNA sequence: TGTGCCAGCTCACCACCGACAGGGACGGCCGGGGAGCTGTTTTTT. This gives the protein CASSPPTGTAGELFF.